This TCR beta chain was identified in a study of radiation and T cells in renal cell carcinoma. Time point indicated: blood 4 weeks post-SBRT, at nephrectomy. Indicated treatment: 15 Gy SBRT to primary tumor, nephrectomy 4 weeks later. Nephrectomy followed 15 Gy stereotactic body radiation by 4 weeks. Generated by immunoSEQ multiplex PCR, the TCRdb table keeps only in-frame clones and is missing some. The data show 120,000 to 150,000 clones, approximately 86% seen once. This clone was seen only once. Antigen unknown. The CDR3 is 13 residues long. The J segment lost 6 bases and the V segment lost 4 bases, leaving 5 bases of the junction unmatched. Germline CDR1 reads LNHNV; CDR2 reads YYDKDF (reference sequence). General study results and limits: From baseline, blood top tumor clonotypes peaked at 2 weeks post-radiation.

The TCR comes from a woman between 50 and 59 years old with renal cell carcinoma. The chain uses TRBV15 and TRBJ1-1; TRBD1 agrees at 7 bases. This material consisted of blood, taken from a patient whose treatment included radiotherapy and nephrectomy. CDR3 DNA sequence: TGTGCCACCAGCATACAGGGGAGGGCTGAAGCTTTCTTT. Translating it yields CATSIQGRAEAFF.